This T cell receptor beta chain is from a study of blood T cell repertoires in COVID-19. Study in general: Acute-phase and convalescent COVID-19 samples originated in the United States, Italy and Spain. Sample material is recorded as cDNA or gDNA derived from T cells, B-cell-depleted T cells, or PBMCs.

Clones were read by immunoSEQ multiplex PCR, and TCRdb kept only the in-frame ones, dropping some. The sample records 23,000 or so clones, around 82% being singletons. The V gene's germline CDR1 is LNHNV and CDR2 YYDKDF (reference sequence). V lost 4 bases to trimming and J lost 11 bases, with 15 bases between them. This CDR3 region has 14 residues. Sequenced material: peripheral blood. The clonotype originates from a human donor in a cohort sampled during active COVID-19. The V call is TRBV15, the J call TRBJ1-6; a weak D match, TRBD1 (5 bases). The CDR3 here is CATSTGTGATPLHF. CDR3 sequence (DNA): TGTGCCACCAGCACCGGGACGGGAGCTACACCCCTCCACTTT.